A selection of T cell receptor beta chains follows, all from one sample in a study of shared clonotypes between healthy human individuals. Data came from immunoSEQ multiplex PCR; TCRdb stores just in-frame clones and leaves some out. The top ten hold approximately 1.2% of the sample, which has just over 2,000,000 clones, about 95% seen once. The material sequenced was naive CD8+ T cells sorted from blood. The source is a man younger than 30 in good health. Each CDR3 is given with its conserved first and last residue. Each record gives: J gene, D gene, V gene, clone size, CDR3 protein, CDR3 DNA. The D gene is left open where the match is weak. Only part of the rows carry a size: once, few, many, or a class if the clone is expanded.

TRBJ1-3	TRBD1	TRBV4-1	.	CASSQLTGGPSGNTIYF	TGCGCCAGCAGCCAGCTCACAGGGGGCCCCTCTGGAAACACCATATATTTT
TRBJ1-1	TRBD1	TRBV19	once	CASSDRTGTGNTEAFF	TGTGCCAGTAGTGATAGGACCGGGACAGGGAACACTGAAGCTTTCTTT
TRBJ1-2	.	TRBV11-2	.	CASSFGGGYTF	TGTGCCAGCAGCTTTGGTGGTGGCTACACCTTC
TRBJ2-7	.	TRBV27	.	CASSFGGAGYEQYF	TGTGCCAGCAGTTTTGGGGGGGCTGGCTACGAGCAGTACTTC
TRBJ2-5	.	TRBV6-6	once	CASSYARGGLEETQYF	TGTGCCAGCAGTTACGCGAGAGGGGGGCTCGAAGAGACCCAGTACTTC
TRBJ1-1	.	TRBV7-6	.	CATRAADRNTEAFF	TGTGCCACCCGGGCGGCAGACAGGAACACTGAAGCTTTCTTT
TRBJ1-1	.	TRBV5-1	.	CASSLATGITEAFF	TGCGCCAGCAGCTTGGCCACAGGGATCACTGAAGCTTTCTTT
TRBJ1-5	.	TRBV7-9	.	CASSLRQDSNQPQHF	TGTGCCAGCAGCCTACGACAGGACAGCAATCAGCCCCAGCATTTT
TRBJ1-3	.	TRBV10-3	.	CAISESGADFSGNTIYF	TGTGCCATCAGTGAGTCGGGGGCAGATTTCTCTGGAAACACCATATATTTT
TRBJ1-2	.	TRBV9	.	CASRSDGLETF	TGTGCCAGCAGGTCGGACGGCCTGGAGACCTTC
TRBJ2-3	TRBD2	TRBV2	.	CAIAGEPTDTQYF	TGTGCCATCGCGGGAGAACCCACAGATACGCAGTATTTT
TRBJ2-7	.	TRBV30	.	CAWDRGYEQYF	TGTGCCTGGGACCGCGGCTACGAGCAGTACTTC
TRBJ2-7	TRBD1	TRBV7-9	.	CASSLTGATYEQYF	TGTGCCAGCAGCTTGACAGGGGCCACCTACGAGCAGTACTTC
TRBJ1-1	.	TRBV6-5	once	CASSYSASNTEAFF	TGTGCCAGCAGTTACTCAGCTTCGAACACTGAAGCTTTCTTT
TRBJ2-5	TRBD1	TRBV7-8	.	CASRKGRAGGETQYF	TGTGCCAGCAGGAAGGGGCGGGCAGGGGGAGAGACCCAGTACTTC
TRBJ1-5	TRBD1	TRBV6-4	few	CASSSLATGVGNQPQHF	TGTGCCAGCAGTTCTTTGGCTACAGGGGTTGGCAATCAGCCCCAGCATTTT
TRBJ1-1	.	TRBV5-6	once	CASSFMTEAFF	TGTGCCAGCAGCTTTATGACTGAAGCTTTCTTT
TRBJ2-7	.	TRBV6-6	.	CASRLTSSYEQYF	TGTGCCAGCAGGCTGACTAGCTCCTACGAGCAGTACTTC
TRBJ1-1	.	TRBV7-9	.	CASSLRSGGRTEAFF	TGTGCCAGCAGCTTACGGTCCGGAGGGAGGACTGAAGCTTTCTTT
TRBJ2-5	TRBD1	TRBV6-5	.	CASSQNRGYQETQYF	TGTGCCAGCAGCCAAAACAGGGGGTACCAAGAGACCCAGTACTTC
TRBJ2-7	.	TRBV9	.	CASSLYPQEFNEQYF	TGTGCCAGCAGCCTCTATCCCCAGGAATTCAACGAGCAGTACTTC
TRBJ2-5	TRBD2	TRBV7-9	.	CASSPSGRVGTQYF	TGTGCCAGCAGCCCTAGCGGCCGCGTGGGGACCCAGTACTTC
TRBJ1-2	.	TRBV30	.	CAWSVVANYGYTF	TGTGCCTGGAGTGTAGTAGCTAACTATGGCTACACCTTC
TRBJ2-7	TRBD2	TRBV9	.	CASSVASAGGPYEQYF	TGTGCCAGCAGCGTAGCTAGTGCGGGAGGTCCCTACGAGCAGTACTTC
TRBJ2-1	.	TRBV9	.	CASSVEGEQFF	TGTGCCAGCAGCGTAGAGGGGGAGCAGTTCTTC
TRBJ1-2	.	TRBV11-2	.	CASSFSQGQGYTF	TGTGCCAGCAGCTTTTCACAGGGACAAGGCTACACCTTC
TRBJ2-5	.	TRBV6-5	.	CASSYSERAQETQYF	TGTGCCAGCAGTTACTCGGAAAGGGCCCAAGAGACCCAGTACTTC
TRBJ1-2	.	TRBV30	.	CAWRIGGYIFSFHGLNYGYTF	TGTGCCTGGAGGATAGGAGGTTATATATTCTCTTTTCATGGGTTAAACTATGGCTACACCTTC
TRBJ2-5	TRBD1	TRBV19	.	CASSKAPGQGLETQYF	TGTGCCAGTAGTAAGGCCCCGGGACAGGGACTGGAGACCCAGTACTTC
TRBJ2-1	TRBD2	TRBV2	.	CASTGGTGQSYNEQFF	TGTGCCAGTACGGGGGGGACCGGACAGTCCTACAATGAGCAGTTCTTC
TRBJ2-7	TRBD2	TRBV9	once	CASSVGSGSYEQYF	TGTGCCAGCAGCGTAGGAAGCGGGAGTTACGAGCAGTACTTC
TRBJ2-7	.	TRBV6-5	.	CASSSALSYEQYF	TGTGCCAGCAGTTCGGCCCTAAGCTACGAGCAGTACTTC
TRBJ1-1	TRBD1	TRBV28	.	CASRIGQDGTEAFF	TGTGCCAGCAGGATAGGACAGGACGGCACTGAAGCTTTCTTT
TRBJ1-3	.	TRBV4-1	once	CASSQSGTHSGNTIYF	TGCGCCAGCAGCCAATCGGGCACACACTCTGGAAACACCATATATTTT
TRBJ2-7	.	TRBV30	once	CAWSMDSYEQYF	TGTGCCTGGAGTATGGACTCTTACGAGCAGTACTTC
TRBJ2-3	.	TRBV5-6	.	CASSSPQDSSTDTQYF	TGTGCCAGCAGCTCCCCACAGGATTCTAGCACAGATACGCAGTATTTT
TRBJ1-4	TRBD1	TRBV5-1	.	CASSLEGGLGEKLFF	TGCGCCAGCAGCTTGGAAGGGGGCTTAGGTGAAAAACTGTTTTTT
TRBJ2-2	.	TRBV5-1	.	CASRVFGYTGELFF	TGCGCCAGCAGGGTATTTGGCTACACCGGGGAGCTGTTTTTT
TRBJ1-4	.	TRBV30	.	CAWSVPGSGATNEKLFF	TGTGCCTGGAGTGTACCCGGGTCTGGCGCAACTAATGAAAAACTGTTTTTT
TRBJ1-1	TRBD1	TRBV10-1	.	CASSPKPGQDGEAFF	TGCGCCAGCAGCCCGAAACCGGGACAGGATGGTGAAGCTTTCTTT
TRBJ2-7	.	TRBV10-3	few	CAISESNLRPYEQYF	TGTGCCATCAGTGAGTCGAATCTCCGTCCCTACGAGCAGTACTTC
TRBJ1-1	.	TRBV6-1	.	CASSPTGARTEAFF	TGTGCCAGCAGTCCCACGGGGGCGCGGACTGAAGCTTTCTTT
TRBJ2-5	.	TRBV7-2	.	CASSPGTTGETQYF	TGTGCCAGCAGCCCTGGGACTACAGGGGAGACCCAGTACTTC
TRBJ1-5	.	TRBV7-2	.	CASRHDSNQPQHF	TGTGCCAGCAGACACGATAGCAATCAGCCCCAGCATTTT
TRBJ2-1	.	TRBV5-8	.	CASSFRDSLYNEQFF	TGTGCCAGCAGCTTCCGGGACTCCCTCTACAATGAGCAGTTCTTC
TRBJ1-1	.	TRBV30	.	CAWSVTAAVGSEAFF	TGTGCCTGGAGTGTAACCGCGGCAGTTGGTTCTGAAGCTTTCTTT
TRBJ1-5	.	TRBV25-1	once	CASTLPTGPHSNQPQHF	TGTGCCAGCACCCTCCCGACAGGTCCACATAGCAATCAGCCCCAGCATTTT
TRBJ2-5	.	TRBV9	.	CASSVDPGNQETQYF	TGTGCCAGCAGCGTAGACCCGGGAAACCAAGAGACCCAGTACTTC
TRBJ2-7	TRBD2	TRBV2	.	CASSDFTGTSGDARGYEQYF	TGTGCCAGCAGCGACTTCACCGGGACTAGCGGGGACGCAAGGGGCTACGAGCAGTACTTC
TRBJ2-2	TRBD2	TRBV7-9	.	CASERLAAMAGELFF	TGTGCCAGCGAACGGCTAGCGGCTATGGCCGGGGAGCTGTTTTTT
TRBJ1-2	TRBD1	TRBV19	.	CASSILADRGPRNYGYTF	TGTGCCAGTAGTATACTCGCGGACAGGGGGCCCCGTAACTATGGCTACACCTTC
TRBJ1-3	.	TRBV5-1	.	CASSLENVRASGNTIYF	TGCGCCAGCAGCTTGGAGAACGTGCGAGCCTCTGGAAACACCATATATTTT
TRBJ2-7	.	TRBV14	once	CASSQVRGNEQYF	TGTGCCAGCAGCCAAGTCCGCGGGAACGAGCAGTACTTC
TRBJ2-7	.	TRBV9	.	CASSPDSYEQYF	TGTGCCAGCAGCCCTGACAGCTACGAGCAGTACTTC
TRBJ2-3	TRBD2	TRBV9	.	CASSPGTSGPSTDTQYF	TGTGCCAGCAGCCCTGGGACTAGCGGGCCTAGCACAGATACGCAGTATTTT
TRBJ2-2	.	TRBV29-1	.	CSVVPGSLSTGELFF	TGCAGCGTTGTACCTGGGAGTCTGAGCACCGGGGAGCTGTTTTTT
TRBJ2-7	.	TRBV4-3	.	CASSQDSASYEQYF	TGCGCCAGCAGCCAAGATAGCGCCTCCTACGAGCAGTACTTC